Shown below are 7 T cell receptor beta chains from a single sample sequenced in a study of technical replicates of blood from a few donors. Some clones are missing from TCRdb's copy, which holds only in-frame ones; the method was immunoSEQ multiplex PCR. In the table there are about 74,000 clones, 95% of which are singletons. Sequenced input: T cells isolated from PBMCs. The receptors derive from a human donor in good health.

The chain has TRBV5-4 and TRBJ2-3; D is unclear. V was trimmed by 3 bases and J by 1 base, leaving 6 bases between them. CDR3 length: 13 residues. Germline assignment: CDR1 SGHNT and CDR2 YYREEE (reference sequence). The CDR3 bases are TGTGCCAGCAGCTACTCACGCACAGATACGCAGTATTTT. It translates to CASSYSRTDTQYF.

This clone was counted a single time. This chain uses TRBV9 with TRBJ2-7, with TRBD2 identical over 8 bases. J gave up 3 bases and V 3 bases, and 11 bases lay outside the gene matches. The CDR3 totals 16 residues. Germline V gives CDR1 SGDLS, CDR2 YYNGEE. The CDR3 loop is CASSASKGLDLYEQYF. As DNA, the CDR3 is TGTGCCAGCAGCGCCAGTAAGGGACTAGATCTCTACGAGCAGTACTTC.

The chain combines TRBV9 with TRBJ2-2; TRBD2 might be the D (5 bases). The V gene lost 0 bases and the J gene lost 0 bases, with 9 bases spanning the gap. The CDR3 is 16 amino acids. The V gene's germline CDR1 is SGDLS and CDR2 YYNGEE. The CDR3 DNA sequence: TGTGCCAGCAGCGTAGGCCGAGCGGCGAACACCGGGGAGCTGTTTTTT. The encoded protein is CASSVGRAANTGELFF.

Comments on this clone: Relative to the germline gene, one junction end is altered; a read error may explain this. This rearrangement joins TRBV11-2 to TRBJ2-4; D gene ambiguous. The germline V gene has CDR1 SGHAT and CDR2 FQNNGV. The CDR3 is made up of 9 amino acids. The CDR3 DNA follows: TGTGCCAGCAGCTTAGTCCCCGTCTTC. The encoded protein is CASSLVPVF.

V gene TRBV27 combines with J gene TRBJ1-2; no clear D. Per the germline V gene, CDR1 is MNHEY and CDR2 is SMNVEV (reference sequence). The V gene lost 3 bases and the J gene lost 2 bases, with 7 bases spanning the gap. The CDR3 covers 13 residues. CDR3 protein: CASSLSKNYGYTF. The CDR3 region has the DNA TGTGCCAGCAGTTTGTCTAAGAACTATGGCTACACCTTC.

This chain links TRBV27 with TRBJ2-3; D possibly corresponds to TRBD2 (6 bases). The CDR3 has 19 residues. Germline CDR1 and CDR2: MNHEY and SMNVEV (reference sequence). Between the trimmed V and J ends, which lost 0 bases and 0 bases, there was a span of 19 bases. For the CDR3, the DNA is TGTGCCAGCAGTTTATCAGGATCTCCTTATAGCGGAAGCACAGATACGCAGTATTTT. Its translation is CASSLSGSPYSGSTDTQYF.

The chain links TRBV4-1 to TRBJ2-7; 12 positions agree with TRBD2. The germline V gene encodes CDR1 MGHRA and CDR2 YSYEKL. J lost 0 bases, V lost 0 bases, and 15 bases had no gene match. The CDR3 spans 21 residues. The CDR3 DNA reads as TGCGCCAGCAGCCAAGAGGGGACTAGCGGGCGGTTTCGCCCCACCTCCTACGAGCAGTACTTC. It is translated as CASSQEGTSGRFRPTSYEQYF.